This T cell receptor (beta chain) came from a study of blood T cells in healthy people across ages. V lost 0 bases to trimming and J lost 4 bases, with 12 bases between them. The CDR3 covers 16 residues. The germline V gene encodes CDR1 SNHLY and CDR2 FYNNEI. The second PCR ran about 7 to 12 cycles with a sample-barcoded 5' primer and J-beta primers. Each CDR3 protein is one row after TCRdb ran MiXCR on the 5' RACE reads. The sample consists of over a million distinct CDR3 sequences, under 55% of them appearing once. This clonotype was detected ten times or more. The rearrangement links TRBV2 to TRBJ2-2; D is possibly TRBD1 (5 bases). What was sequenced was blood. The origin of this receptor is a woman between 55 and 75 years old in good health. CDR3 DNA sequence: TGTGCCAGCAGTGAAGCCGCAGGAAGGGGCACCGGGGAGCTGTTTTTT. Encoded protein: CASSEAAGRGTGELFF.